This entry describes one T cell receptor beta chain. Per the authors' pipeline: Estimates of nucleated cell counts were drawn from the amplification of reference gene primers. The repertoire was sequenced with immunoSEQ multiplex PCR; TCRdb's copy has only in-frame clones and lacks some. The V and J calls and clone size were taken over from that table, and D and trimming were inferred from the DNA. The sample yields tens of thousands of clones, 81% seen once. The data were obtained in a study of blood T cell repertoires in COVID-19. Seattle researchers signed up patients amid active infection and tracked them longitudinally. There are 15 residues in the CDR3. Germline assignment: CDR1 SGHRS and CDR2 YFSETQ. With 0 bases removed from V and 5 bases from J, the gap between germline ends came to 14 bases.

The sequenced material came from peripheral blood. This chain links TRBV5-1 with TRBJ2-5; D is possibly TRBD1 (6 bases). The TCR was taken from an elderly man with COVID-19, enrolled during active disease. The CDR3 loop is CASSLGQVLVETQYF. The CDR3 coding sequence is TGCGCCAGCAGCTTGGGACAGGTTCTCGTGGAGACCCAGTACTTC.